This T cell receptor beta chain came from a study of blood T cell repertoires in COVID-19. Overall study context: Acute and convalescent COVID-19 samples came from the United States, Italy and Spain.

Seattle patient enrollment occurred during active infection, with longitudinal follow-up thereafter. Authors' methods: Amplifying reference gene primers gave estimates of nucleated cell counts. Assay used: immunoSEQ multiplex PCR; TCRdb lists only in-frame clones, some missing. V and J calls and clone size are as listed in that table; D and trimming were resolved from the DNA. In the table there are 150,000 or so clones, 75% to 90% of which are singletons. The germline V gene has CDR1 MNHEY and CDR2 SVGAGI. This CDR3 region has 15 residues. Trimming cost V 6 bases and J 1 base, with 13 bases left between them.

The specimen sequenced was peripheral blood. This chain joins TRBV6-5 and TRBJ1-5; tentatively, D is TRBD1 (5 bases). This TCR was recovered from a man aged 55 to 70 with COVID-19, enrolled during active disease. The CDR3 region is CASRPTKGSNQPQHF. The DNA for the CDR3 is TGTGCCAGCAGGCCGACGAAGGGGAGCAATCAGCCCCAGCATTTT.